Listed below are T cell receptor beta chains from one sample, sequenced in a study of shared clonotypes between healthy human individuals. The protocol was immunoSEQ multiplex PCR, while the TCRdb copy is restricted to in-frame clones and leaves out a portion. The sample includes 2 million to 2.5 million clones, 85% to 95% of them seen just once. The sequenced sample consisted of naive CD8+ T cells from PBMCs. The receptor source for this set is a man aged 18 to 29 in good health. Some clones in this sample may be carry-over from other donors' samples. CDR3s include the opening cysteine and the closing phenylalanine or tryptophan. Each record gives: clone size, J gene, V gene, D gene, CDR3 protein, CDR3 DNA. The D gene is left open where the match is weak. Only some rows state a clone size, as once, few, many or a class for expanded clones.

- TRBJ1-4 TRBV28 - CASSFVGVREKLFF TGTGCCAGCAGTTTTGTAGGGGTGAGGGAAAAACTGTTTTTT
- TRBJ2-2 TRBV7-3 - CASSLQRVDTGELFF TGTGCCAGCAGTCTACAGCGGGTAGACACCGGGGAGCTGTTTTTT
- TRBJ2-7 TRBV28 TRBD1 CATKGQSSYEQYF TGTGCCACCAAGGGACAGAGCTCCTACGAGCAGTACTTC
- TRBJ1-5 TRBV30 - CAWKTGRLYSNQPQHF TGTGCCTGGAAGACAGGCAGACTTTATAGCAATCAGCCCCAGCATTTT
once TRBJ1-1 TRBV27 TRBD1 CASSGQGYVGGTEAFF TGTGCCAGCAGCGGACAGGGGTACGTCGGCGGCACTGAAGCTTTCTTT
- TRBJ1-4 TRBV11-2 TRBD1 CASSLRDSKGVFF TGTGCCAGCAGCTTAAGGGACAGCAAAGGTGTGTTTTTT
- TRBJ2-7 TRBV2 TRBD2 CASSEIGPSGYEQYF TGTGCCAGCAGTGAAATCGGGCCTAGCGGCTACGAGCAGTACTTC
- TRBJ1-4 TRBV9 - CASSSPVDPEKLFF TGTGCCAGCAGCTCCCCTGTGGACCCGGAAAAACTGTTTTTT
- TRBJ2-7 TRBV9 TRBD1 CASSVADRDREQYF TGTGCCAGCAGCGTAGCGGACAGGGATCGCGAGCAGTACTTC
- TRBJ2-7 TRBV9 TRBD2 CASSVGTSEQDEQYF TGTGCCAGCAGCGTAGGGACTAGCGAGCAGGACGAGCAGTACTTC
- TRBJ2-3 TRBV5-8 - CASSPKTRVADTQYF TGTGCCAGCAGCCCCAAGACTAGGGTTGCAGATACGCAGTATTTT